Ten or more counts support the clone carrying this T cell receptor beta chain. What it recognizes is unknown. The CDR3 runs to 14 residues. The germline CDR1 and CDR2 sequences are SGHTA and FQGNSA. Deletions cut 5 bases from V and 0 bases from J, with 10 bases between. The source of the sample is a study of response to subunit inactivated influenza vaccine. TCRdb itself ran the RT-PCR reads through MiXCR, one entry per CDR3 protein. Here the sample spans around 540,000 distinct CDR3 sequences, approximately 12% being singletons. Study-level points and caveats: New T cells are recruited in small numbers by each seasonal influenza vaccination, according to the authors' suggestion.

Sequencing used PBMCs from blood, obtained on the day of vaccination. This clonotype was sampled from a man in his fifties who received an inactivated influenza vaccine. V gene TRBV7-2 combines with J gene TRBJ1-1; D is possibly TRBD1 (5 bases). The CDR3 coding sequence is TGTGCCAGCAGCCGGACAACCATGAACACTGAAGCTTTCTTT. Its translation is CASSRTTMNTEAFF.